The present entry profiles one TCR beta chain with its context. V dropped 6 bases and J dropped 11; count of bases not matched to a gene: 19. This CDR3 is 15 amino acids long. Germline CDR1 and CDR2: SGHRS and YFSETQ. These data are taken from a study of blood T cells in healthy people across ages. A second 7 to 11 cycle PCR used barcoded and J-beta primers. In TCRdb, the 5' RACE reads were re-called with MiXCR into one record per CDR3 protein. This repertoire shows roughly 1,800,000 distinct CDR3 sequences, approximately 50% found once; its top ten account for 2.1%. The receptor comes from a woman in her thirties or forties in good health. Sequenced material: blood. V usage is TRBV5-1 and J usage is TRBJ2-5; 7 bases are a match to TRBD2. The CDR3 DNA sequence: TGCGCCAGCACCCCAGGCGGGGGACCCTACAATGAGCAGTACTTC. Translation gives CASTPGGGPYNEQYF.